A selection of T cell receptor beta chains follows, all from one sample in a study of graft-versus-host responses after intestinal transplantation. Some clones are missing from TCRdb's copy, which holds only in-frame ones; the method was immunoSEQ multiplex PCR. The sample holds 30,000 to 40,000 clones; around 94% are singletons and the top ten take about 0.8%. Sequenced material: PBMCs, taken 16 days after intestinal transplant. These receptors were obtained from a human patient who received an intestinal transplant, so some T cells may come from the graft donor. Both conserved end residues are part of each CDR3. The order of the fields is V gene, J gene, CDR3 protein.

>TRBV5-1|TRBJ2-1
CASGDHREQFF
>TRBV6-5|TRBJ2-1
CASRLTGTAVEWFF
>TRBV6-1|TRBJ2-1
CASSEWVAGANEQFF
>TRBV19|TRBJ1-1
CASSMTASTEAFF
>TRBV6-5|TRBJ2-1
CASSYSIPGGYNEQFF
>TRBV9|TRBJ1-1
CASTPGGSGGPNTEAFF
>TRBV7-2|TRBJ2-2
CASSLGTRKGGELFF
>TRBV28|TRBJ1-3
CASSLSVRNTIYF
>TRBV7-9|TRBJ1-2
CASSLVFDYGYTF
>TRBV27|TRBJ1-5
CASSLSPHQPQHF
>TRBV19|TRBJ2-5
CASSIAERNQETQYF
>TRBV2|TRBJ2-2
CASVPPGQGITGELFF
>TRBV5-1|TRBJ2-3
CASSRGLAGVGDTQYF
>TRBV6-1|TRBJ2-2
CASSGLAGGAGELFF
>TRBV27|TRBJ1-5
CASRMTENSNQPQHF
>TRBV5-3|TRBJ1-1
CARSSTLNTEAFF
>TRBV14|TRBJ2-5
CASSQRGQETQYF
>TRBV5-4|TRBJ2-5
CASSLPTEETQYF
>TRBV27|TRBJ2-3
CASSLLAGTDTQYF
>TRBV4-1|TRBJ2-7
CASSQDGLAGGYEQYF
>TRBV18|TRBJ2-3
CASSPRPGPLINTQYF
>TRBV27|TRBJ2-7
CASSAGTSSYEQYF
>TRBV19|TRBJ2-3
CASSLVDSADTQYF
>TRBV9|TRBJ2-5
CASSVGGAGVETQYF
>TRBV6-1|TRBJ2-7
CASSEAGAAYEQYF
>TRBV27|TRBJ1-6
CASSLSQGYSPLHF
>TRBV5-6|TRBJ2-1
CASSGQGVYNEQFF
>TRBV28|TRBJ1-2
CASSFGPTGSNYGYTF
>TRBV7-2|TRBJ2-1
CASSLDPGTRVDEQFF
>TRBV29-1|TRBJ1-4
CSATGTGYEKLFF
>TRBV11-2|TRBJ2-5
CASSRNRGRKETQYF
>TRBV11-3|TRBJ2-3
CASSLGLPVTDTQYF
>TRBV9|TRBJ1-1
CASSPQETVEAFF